This T cell receptor beta chain was sequenced for a study of CD8 T cells in ankylosing spondylitis. V dropped 5 bases and J dropped 8 bases, with 7 bases sitting between them. The germline CDR1 and CDR2 sequences are SGDLS and YYNGEE. This CDR3 region has 10 residues. Whole-study results and caveats: Seemingly distinctive of ankylosing spondylitis blood was a TCR beta motif formed by eight highly homologous variants.

By share, this clonotype counts as medium-sized. The antigen remains unidentified. One entry per CDR3 protein results from TCRdb running MiXCR on the 5' RACE reads. The sample contains roughly 40,000 distinct CDR3 sequences, 4% of which appear only once. This chain joins TRBV9 and TRBJ1-2; D is unresolved. Sequenced: blood, either unsorted or a sorted T cell fraction (not recorded which). The clonotype comes from a female donor with ankylosing spondylitis or in good health (not recorded which). This CDR3 reads CASRGRGYTF. CDR3 in DNA: TGTGCCAGCAGGGGGAGAGGCTACACCTTC.